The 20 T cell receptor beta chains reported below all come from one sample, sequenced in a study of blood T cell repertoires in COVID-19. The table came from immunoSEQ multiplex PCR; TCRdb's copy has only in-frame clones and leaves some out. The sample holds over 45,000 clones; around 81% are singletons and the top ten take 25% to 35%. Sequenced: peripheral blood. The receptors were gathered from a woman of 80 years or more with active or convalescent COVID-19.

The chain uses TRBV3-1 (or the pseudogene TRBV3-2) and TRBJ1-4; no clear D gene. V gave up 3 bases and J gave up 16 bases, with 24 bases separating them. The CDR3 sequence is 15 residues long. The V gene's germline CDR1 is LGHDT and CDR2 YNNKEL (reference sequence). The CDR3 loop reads CASSQAGGPGSGRFF. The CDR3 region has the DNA TGTGCCAGCAGCCAGGCAGGAGGCCCAGGTTCGGGAAGGTTTTTT.

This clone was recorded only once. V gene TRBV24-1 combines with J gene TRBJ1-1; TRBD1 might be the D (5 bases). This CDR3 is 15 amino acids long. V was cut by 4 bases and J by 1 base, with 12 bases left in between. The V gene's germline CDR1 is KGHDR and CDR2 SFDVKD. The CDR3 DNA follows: TGTGCCACCAGTGAGGGGGGTATTCGGAACACTGAAGCTTTCTTT. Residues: CATSEGGIRNTEAFF.

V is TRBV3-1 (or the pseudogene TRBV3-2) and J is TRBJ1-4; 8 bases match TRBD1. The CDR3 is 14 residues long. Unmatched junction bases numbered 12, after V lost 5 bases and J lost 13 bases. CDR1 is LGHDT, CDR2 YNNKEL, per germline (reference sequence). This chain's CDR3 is CASSSTGGPERLFF. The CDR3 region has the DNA TGTGCCAGCAGCTCAACAGGGGGGCCTGAGAGACTGTTTTTT.

DNA for the CDR3: TGTGCCAGCAGCTCCGTATCACTAGTTGGGGACAATGAGCAGTTCTTC. Encoded protein: CASSSVSLVGDNEQFF. The chain combines TRBV5-4 with TRBJ2-1, with a tentative D call TRBD2 (5 bases). Germline loops: CDR1 SGHNT, CDR2 YYREEE (reference sequence). The CDR3 runs 16 residues. Deletions cut 3 bases from V and 5 bases from J, with 18 bases between. The full variable domain, completed using reference TRBV5-4 and TRBJ2-1, is ETGVTQSPTHLIKTRGQQVTLRCSSQSGHNTVSWYQQALGQGPQFIFQYYREEENGRGNFPPRFSGLQFPNYSSELNVNALELDDSALYLCASSSVSLVGDNEQFFGPGTRLTVL.

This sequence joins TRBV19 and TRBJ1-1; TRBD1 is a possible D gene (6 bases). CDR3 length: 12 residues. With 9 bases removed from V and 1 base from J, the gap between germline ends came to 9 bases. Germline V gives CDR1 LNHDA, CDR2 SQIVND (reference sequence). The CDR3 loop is CASTGWNTEAFF. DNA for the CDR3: TGTGCCAGCACAGGGTGGAACACTGAAGCTTTCTTT.

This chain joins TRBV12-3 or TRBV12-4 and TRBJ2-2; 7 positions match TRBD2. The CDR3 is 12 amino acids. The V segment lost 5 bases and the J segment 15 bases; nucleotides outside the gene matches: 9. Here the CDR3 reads CASSQPRGGLFF. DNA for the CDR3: TGTGCCAGCAGTCAGCCCCGGGGAGGGTTGTTTTTT.

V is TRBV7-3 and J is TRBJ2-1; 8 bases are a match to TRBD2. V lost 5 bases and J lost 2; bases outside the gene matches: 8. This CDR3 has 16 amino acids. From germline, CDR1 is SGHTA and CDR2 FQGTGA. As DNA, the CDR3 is TGTGCCAGCAGCCCCCCGACTAGCGCCCCCTACAATGAGCAGTTCTTC. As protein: CASSPPTSAPYNEQFF. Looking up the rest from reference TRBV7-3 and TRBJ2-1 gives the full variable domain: GAGVSQTPSNKVTEKGKYVELRCDPISGHTALYWYRQSLGQGPEFLIYFQGTGAADDSGLPNDRFFAVRPEGSVSTLKIQRTERGDSAVYLCASSPPTSAPYNEQFFGPGTRLTVL.

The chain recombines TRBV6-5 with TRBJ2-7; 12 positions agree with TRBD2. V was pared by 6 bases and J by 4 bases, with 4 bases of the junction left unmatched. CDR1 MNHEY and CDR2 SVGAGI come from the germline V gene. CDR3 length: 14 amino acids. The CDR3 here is CASSPTSGGYEQYF. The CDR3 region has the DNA TGTGCCAGCAGCCCGACTAGCGGGGGATACGAGCAGTACTTC.

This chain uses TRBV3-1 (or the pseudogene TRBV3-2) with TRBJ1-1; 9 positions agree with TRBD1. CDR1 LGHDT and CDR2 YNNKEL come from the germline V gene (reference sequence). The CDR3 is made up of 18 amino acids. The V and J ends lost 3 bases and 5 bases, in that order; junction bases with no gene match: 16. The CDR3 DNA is TGTGCCAGCAGCCAGCGTAAGAGTGGGGACAGGGTGAGTACTGAAGCTTTCTTT. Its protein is CASSQRKSGDRVSTEAFF.

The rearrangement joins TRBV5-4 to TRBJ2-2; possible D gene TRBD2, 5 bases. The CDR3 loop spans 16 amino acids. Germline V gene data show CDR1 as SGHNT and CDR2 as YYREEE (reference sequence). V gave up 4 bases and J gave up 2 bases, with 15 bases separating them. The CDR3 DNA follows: TGTGCCAGCAGCCCCGGGATTGCCCCCAACACCGGGGAGCTGTTTTTT. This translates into CASSPGIAPNTGELFF.

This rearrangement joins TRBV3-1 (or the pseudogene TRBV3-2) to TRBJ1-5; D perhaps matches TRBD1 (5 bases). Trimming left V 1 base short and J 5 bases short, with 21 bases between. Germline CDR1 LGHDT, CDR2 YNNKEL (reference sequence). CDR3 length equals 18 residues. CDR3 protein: CASSQGGGAQKIYQPQHF. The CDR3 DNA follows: TGTGCCAGCAGCCAAGGGGGGGGAGCCCAAAAAATCTATCAGCCCCAGCATTTT.

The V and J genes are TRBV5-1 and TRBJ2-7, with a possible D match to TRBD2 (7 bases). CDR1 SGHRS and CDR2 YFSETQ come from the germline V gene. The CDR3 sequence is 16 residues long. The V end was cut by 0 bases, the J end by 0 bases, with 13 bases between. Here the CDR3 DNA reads TGCGCCAGCAGCTTGGGATCCGCGGGGGCCTCCTACGAGCAGTACTTC. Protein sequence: CASSLGSAGASYEQYF.

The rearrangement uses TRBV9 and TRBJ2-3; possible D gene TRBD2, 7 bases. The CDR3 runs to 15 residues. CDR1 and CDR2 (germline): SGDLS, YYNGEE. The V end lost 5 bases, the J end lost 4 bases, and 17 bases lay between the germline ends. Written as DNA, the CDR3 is TGTGCCAGCAGTGGGGGGGCCTATAGCCCAGATACGCAGTATTTT. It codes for CASSGGAYSPDTQYF.

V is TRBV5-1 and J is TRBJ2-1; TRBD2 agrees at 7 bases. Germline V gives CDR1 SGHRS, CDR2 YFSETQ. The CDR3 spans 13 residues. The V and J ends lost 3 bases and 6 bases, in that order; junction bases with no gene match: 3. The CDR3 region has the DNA TGCGCCAGCAGCTCCTCGGGGGGCAATGAGCAGTTCTTC. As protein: CASSSSGGNEQFF. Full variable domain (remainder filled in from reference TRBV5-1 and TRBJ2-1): KAGVTQTPRYLIKTRGQQVTLSCSPISGHRSVSWYQQTPGQGLQFLFEYFSETQRNKGNFPGRFSGRQFSNSRSEMNVSTLELGDSALYLCASSSSGGNEQFFGPGTRLTVL.

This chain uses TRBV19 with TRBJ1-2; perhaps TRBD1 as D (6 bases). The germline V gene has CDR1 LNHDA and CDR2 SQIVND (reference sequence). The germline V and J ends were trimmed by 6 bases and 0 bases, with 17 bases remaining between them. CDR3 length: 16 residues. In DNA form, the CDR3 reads TGTGCCAGTAGGACGACAGGTCCCTTAACTAACTATGGCTACACCTTC. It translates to CASRTTGPLTNYGYTF.

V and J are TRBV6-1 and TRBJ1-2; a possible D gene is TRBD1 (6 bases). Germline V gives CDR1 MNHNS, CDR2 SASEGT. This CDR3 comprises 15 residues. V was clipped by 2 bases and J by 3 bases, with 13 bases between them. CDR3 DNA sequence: TGTGCCAGCAGTGAACAGGGGAGGGTTGACTATGGCTACACCTTC. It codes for CASSEQGRVDYGYTF.

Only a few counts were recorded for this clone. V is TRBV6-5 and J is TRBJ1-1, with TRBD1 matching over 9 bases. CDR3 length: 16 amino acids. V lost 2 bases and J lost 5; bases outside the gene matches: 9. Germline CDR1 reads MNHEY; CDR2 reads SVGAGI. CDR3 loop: CASSYPGTGTKTEAFF. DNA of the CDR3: TGTGCCAGCAGTTACCCGGGGACAGGGACAAAGACTGAAGCTTTCTTT.

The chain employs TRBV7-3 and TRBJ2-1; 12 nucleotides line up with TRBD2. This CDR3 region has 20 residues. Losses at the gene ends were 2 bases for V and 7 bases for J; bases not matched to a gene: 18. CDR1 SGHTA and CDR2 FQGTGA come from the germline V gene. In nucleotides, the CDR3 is TGTGCCAGCAGCTTATCCATCCCAAAACTGACTAGCGGGGGAGCTAATGAGCAGTTCTTC. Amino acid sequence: CASSLSIPKLTSGGANEQFF.

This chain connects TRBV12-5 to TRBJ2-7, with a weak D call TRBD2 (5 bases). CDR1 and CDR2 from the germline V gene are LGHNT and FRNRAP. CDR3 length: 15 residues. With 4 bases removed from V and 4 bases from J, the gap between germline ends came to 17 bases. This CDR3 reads CASGCRGLYGYEQYF. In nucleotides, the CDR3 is TGTGCTAGTGGTTGTCGGGGTCTGTACGGGTACGAGCAGTACTTC.

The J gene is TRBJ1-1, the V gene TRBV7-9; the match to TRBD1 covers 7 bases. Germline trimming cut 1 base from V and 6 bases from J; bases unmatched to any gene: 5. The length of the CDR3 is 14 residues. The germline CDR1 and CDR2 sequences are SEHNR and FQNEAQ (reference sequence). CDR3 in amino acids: CASSLGQGRPEAFF. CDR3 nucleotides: TGTGCCAGCAGCTTAGGACAGGGTAGGCCTGAAGCTTTCTTT.